These 14 T cell receptor beta chains were all obtained from the same sample, sequenced in a study of control samples from healthy donors and cancer patients. Assay used: immunoSEQ multiplex PCR; TCRdb lists only in-frame clones, some missing. The repertoire holds 75,000 to 95,000 clones, with 90% as singletons. Material for sequencing was blood. Receptor source: a woman aged 18-29 years in good health.

This clone was picked up one time. This chain joins TRBV5-4 and TRBJ2-7; D may be TRBD1 (6 bases). From germline, CDR1 is SGHNT and CDR2 YYREEE (reference sequence). This CDR3 contains 15 residues. V was trimmed by 5 bases and J by 2 bases, leaving 17 bases between them. CDR3 DNA sequence: TGTGCCAGCAGTCCCGGACAGCTCGTGACCTACGAGCAGTACTTC. It encodes CASSPGQLVTYEQYF.

J is TRBJ1-2 and V is TRBV5-1, with 7 positions matching TRBD1. CDR1 SGHRS and CDR2 YFSETQ come from the germline V gene. The CDR3 runs to 15 residues. V lost 4 bases to trimming and J lost 2 bases; unmatched junction nucleotides: 8. CDR3 in DNA: TGCGCCAGCAGCCTCGGTATAGGGGGCAACTATGGCTACACCTTC. It translates to CASSLGIGGNYGYTF.

The V and J genes are TRBV7-2 and TRBJ2-3; TRBD2 matches at 8 bases. Germline V gene lookup returns CDR1 SGHTA and CDR2 FQGNSA. The CDR3 totals 15 residues. J was trimmed by 3 bases and V by 5 bases; bases with no gene match: 7. This CDR3 reads CASSPAGLETDTQYF. CDR3 sequence (DNA): TGTGCCAGCAGCCCGGCGGGACTAGAAACAGATACGCAGTATTTT.

The J gene is TRBJ2-7, the V gene TRBV20-1; a weak D match, TRBD2 (7 bases). Deletions cut 3 bases from V and 2 bases from J, with 14 bases between. This CDR3 is built from 14 residues. Germline CDR1 DFQATT, CDR2 SNEGSKA (reference sequence). DNA of the CDR3: TGCAGTGCTAGTAAGGGGGGGGAAACCTACGAGCAGTACTTC. Amino acids: CSASKGGETYEQYF.

J is TRBJ1-3 and V is TRBV4-1, with 9 bases matching TRBD1. This CDR3 spans 18 amino acids. Germline CDR1 reads MGHRA; CDR2 reads YSYEKL. With 3 bases clipped from V and 0 bases from J, the junction kept 9 bases outside the gene matches. This CDR3 is CASSHPLDRGNSGNTIYF. The CDR3, as DNA: TGCGCCAGCAGCCACCCCCTGGACAGGGGAAACTCTGGAAACACCATATATTTT.

This sequence joins TRBV29-1 and TRBJ1-1; D is undetermined. The V gene lost 4 bases and the J gene lost 6 bases, with 27 bases spanning the gap. Germline CDR1 and CDR2: SQVTM and ANQGSEA. CDR3 length equals 17 residues. CDR3 in DNA: TGCAGCGTTGCAAAGTGGGCAGCCTTATATGAGACGTCTGAAGCTTTCTTT. This translates into CSVAKWAALYETSEAFF. Combining the CDR3 with reference TRBV29-1 and TRBJ1-1 gives the whole variable domain SAVISQKPSRDICQRGTSLTIQCQVDSQVTMMFWYRQQPGQSLTLIATANQGSEATYESGFVIDKFPISRPNLTFSTLTVSNMSPEDSSIYLCSVAKWAALYETSEAFFGQGTRLTVV.

This chain uses TRBV9 with TRBJ1-2, with TRBD1 matching 7 bases. CDR1 is SGDLS, CDR2 YYNGEE, per germline. Losses at the gene ends were 4 bases for V and 1 base for J; bases not matched to a gene: 16. The CDR3 spans 18 residues. DNA of the CDR3: TGTGCCAGCAGCACCCCCCAGCTGGGGACAGAGCTTAACTATGGCTACACCTTC. Its translation is CASSTPQLGTELNYGYTF.

This sequence joins TRBV4-2 and TRBJ2-5, with TRBD2 matching 7 bases. CDR1 and CDR2 from the germline V gene are LGHNA and YNFKEQ. Trimming removed 2 bases from V and 5 bases from J; junction bases left unmatched: 2. This CDR3 is built from 13 residues. The CDR3 loop is CASSQMGGETQYF. The CDR3 region has the DNA TGTGCCAGCAGCCAAATGGGGGGGGAGACCCAGTACTTC.

This clone was seen just once. The chain carries TRBV7-7 and TRBJ2-3; 13 nucleotides align to TRBD2. Looked up from germline, CDR1 is SSHAT and CDR2 is FNYEAQ (reference sequence). The length of the CDR3 is 17 residues. The trim removed 4 bases at V and 2 bases at J, leaving 6 bases unmatched. In nucleotides, the CDR3 is TGTGCCAGCAGCTCAGGACTAGCGGGGGCCCTCACAGATACGCAGTATTTT. As protein: CASSSGLAGALTDTQYF.

V is TRBV7-9 and J is TRBJ1-1; the D gene is possibly TRBD1 (6 bases). The CDR3 contains 12 residues. Germline V gene data show CDR1 as SEHNR and CDR2 as FQNEAQ (reference sequence). The V end was cut by 3 bases, the J end by 7 bases, with 9 bases between. The CDR3 loop reads CASSLRGSEAFF. CDR3 coding DNA: TGTGCCAGCAGCTTGAGGGGGAGTGAAGCTTTCTTT.

The rearrangement uses TRBV5-1 and TRBJ1-5; D not resolved. V was trimmed by 2 bases and J by 2 bases, leaving 14 bases between them. The germline V gene encodes CDR1 SGHRS and CDR2 YFSETQ. CDR3 length equals 16 residues. The CDR3 nucleotides read TGCGCCAGCAGCTTAAACCCCGTGGGAGGCAATCAGCCCCAGCATTTT. Amino acid sequence: CASSLNPVGGNQPQHF.

The chain uses TRBV6-1 and TRBJ2-2; D unclear. Germline V gene data show CDR1 as MNHNS and CDR2 as SASEGT. This CDR3 contains 14 residues. Trimming removed 0 bases from V and 4 bases from J, with 6 bases in between. CDR3 in DNA: TGTGCCAGCAGTGAAGCTCCTGGCACCGGGGAGCTGTTTTTT. This translates into CASSEAPGTGELFF.

The V and J genes are TRBV5-1 and TRBJ2-7; possible D gene TRBD2, 6 bases. Germline V gives CDR1 SGHRS, CDR2 YFSETQ. V was shortened by 2 bases and J by 3 bases, with 15 bases between the two germline ends. The CDR3 covers 15 residues. The CDR3 spells CASSFSEGMGYEQYF. The CDR3, as DNA: TGCGCCAGCAGCTTTTCGGAGGGAATGGGCTACGAGCAGTACTTC.

V usage is TRBV6-6 and J usage is TRBJ1-3, with 10 bases lining up with TRBD1. This CDR3 spans 15 amino acids. V shed 2 bases, J shed 7 bases, and the junction held 5 bases outside the gene matches. CDR1 and CDR2 (germline): MNHNY, SVGAGI (reference sequence). The CDR3 loop reads CASSYGTGVVNTIYF. CDR3 sequence (DNA): TGTGCCAGCAGTTACGGGACAGGGGTAGTGAACACCATATATTTT.